These 29 T cell receptor beta chains came from one sample sequenced in a study of control samples from healthy donors and cancer patients (dated by TCRdb to about 2020). Libraries came from the immunoSEQ multiplex PCR assay. Entries here come from immuneACCESS through TCRdb and include only in-frame sequences with V and J called. Some clones fail to appear in such tables; in the studies checked, an unresolved V gene covers under half of the shortfall, and the cause of the remainder is unknown. The sample yields around 51,000 clones; 88% were counted once. The top ten hold under 45% of the sample. The sample comprised PBMCs. All receptors derive from a man aged 45-60 years with head and neck cancer.

The chain couples TRBV7-9 to TRBJ1-6; no reliable D call. The V gene lost 4 bases and the J gene lost 8 bases, with 15 bases spanning the gap. The CDR3 has 15 residues. Germline CDR1 reads SEHNR; CDR2 reads FQNEAQ (reference sequence). The DNA for the CDR3 is TGTGCCAGCAGCTCCCAAGGAGGCCCGGATTCACCCCTCCACTTT. Amino acids: CASSSQGGPDSPLHF.

CDR3 nucleotides: TGCGCCAGCAGCCAATATTACGACTTTGGGTATGAGCAGTTCTTC. It specifies CASSQYYDFGYEQFF. The chain has TRBV4-1 and TRBJ2-1; unclear D gene. This CDR3 spans 15 amino acids. Trimming removed 2 bases from V and 8 bases from J, with 16 bases in between. The germline gives CDR1 MGHRA, CDR2 YSYEKL.

This clone was seen a handful of times. The gene calls are TRBV10-3 and TRBJ1-5, with 7 positions matching TRBD1. The CDR3 sequence is 16 residues long. The V and J ends lost 6 bases and 2 bases, in that order; junction bases with no gene match: 10. CDR1 is ENHRY and CDR2 is SYGVKD in the germline V gene. CDR3 sequence reads: CAIRGDSGQGNQPQHF. The CDR3 DNA follows: TGTGCCATCAGGGGAGACTCCGGACAGGGCAATCAGCCCCAGCATTTT.

The chain couples TRBV28 to TRBJ2-3; no clear D. The V end lost 4 bases, the J end lost 0 bases, and 14 bases lay between the germline ends. The CDR3 sequence is 16 residues long. Germline V gene sequence: CDR1 MDHEN, CDR2 SYDVKM. This chain's CDR3 is CASSSITEESTDTQYF. The DNA for the CDR3 is TGTGCCAGCAGTTCTATAACAGAGGAAAGCACAGATACGCAGTATTTT.

This rearrangement joins TRBV2 to TRBJ2-7; 11 bases line up with TRBD2. The CDR3 has 14 residues. The V segment lost 6 bases and the J segment 3 bases; nucleotides outside the gene matches: 4. Germline V gene sequence: CDR1 SNHLY, CDR2 FYNNEI. CDR3 sequence reads: CASSRTSGSYEQYF. The CDR3 nucleotides read TGTGCCAGCAGCCGTACTAGCGGGAGCTACGAGCAGTACTTC.

The V call is TRBV15, the J call TRBJ2-7, with 8 bases fitting TRBD2. Trimming cost V 3 bases and J 3 bases; bases outside gene matches: 7. This CDR3 contains 15 residues. Germline V gene lookup returns CDR1 LNHNV and CDR2 YYDKDF (reference sequence). CDR3 in DNA: TGTGCCACCAGCAGGGGTGGGACTAGGGTCTACGAGCAGTACTTC. Amino acid sequence: CATSRGGTRVYEQYF.

This chain connects TRBV9 to TRBJ1-2, with 9 bases fitting TRBD1. J was trimmed by 5 bases and V by 3 bases; bases with no gene match: 11. CDR3 length: 16 amino acids. From germline, CDR1 is SGDLS and CDR2 YYNGEE. The CDR3 nucleotides read TGTGCCAGCAGCGAAACAACCGGGACAGGGCCTTATGGCTACACCTTC. This translates into CASSETTGTGPYGYTF.

This rearrangement joins TRBV10-2 to TRBJ1-5, with D perhaps TRBD1 (6 bases). Trimming took off 3 bases at V and 3 bases at J, with 12 bases between the two ends. Germline-derived CDR1 and CDR2 are WSHSY and SAAADI. The CDR3 covers 15 residues. This CDR3 reads CASSERGGPNQPQHF. The CDR3 DNA is TGCGCCAGCAGTGAAAGAGGGGGTCCCAATCAGCCCCAGCATTTT.

The chain couples TRBV12-3 or TRBV12-4 to TRBJ1-5, with D tentatively TRBD1 (5 bases). This CDR3 has 12 residues. V was clipped by 3 bases and J by 12 bases, with 12 bases between them. DNA of the CDR3: TGTGCCAGCAGTTTGGGGGACGAGAACCAGCATTTT. Protein: CASSLGDENQHF.

This chain links TRBV12-2 with TRBJ2-2; no check of the table's D call, TRBD1, against the DNA was made. TRBV12-2 counts as a pseudogene. The CDR3 loop spans 16 amino acids. As DNA, the CDR3 is TGTGCAAGTCGCCTTACCGGGACAGAGAACACCGGGGAGCTGTTTTTT. It codes for CASRLTGTENTGELFF.

The chain joins TRBV6-5 to TRBJ1-6; D not resolved. V shed 2 bases and J shed 5 bases, with 4 bases lying between them. The V gene's germline CDR1 is MNHEY and CDR2 SVGAGI. The CDR3 totals 13 residues. CDR3: CASSYVDNSPLHF. In DNA form, the CDR3 reads TGTGCCAGCAGTTACGTCGATAATTCACCCCTCCACTTT.

Comments on this clone: A junction end diverges from the germline sequence, so it may reflect a read error. The rearrangement joins TRBV7-9 to TRBJ2-1; possibly TRBD2 for D (5 bases). The CDR3 is 17 amino acids. CDR1 is SEHNR, CDR2 FQNEAQ, per germline (reference sequence). The CDR3 reads CASSFGLLGRSSNEQFF. CDR3 nucleotides: TGTGCCAGCAGTTTTGGACTCCTAGGACGGTCCTCCAATGAGCAGTTCTTC.

V usage is TRBV5-1 and J usage is TRBJ2-7, with D perhaps matching TRBD1 or TRBD2 (5 bases each). Trimming took 4 bases from V and 7 from J, leaving 21 bases between them. There are 15 residues in the CDR3. Germline-derived CDR1 and CDR2 are SGHRS and YFSETQ. The CDR3: CASSLSRDGVEEQYF. CDR3 in DNA: TGCGCCAGCAGCCTATCCCGGGACGGAGTAGAGGAGCAGTACTTC.

The chain couples TRBV19 to TRBJ2-3, with a tentative D call TRBD2 (7 bases). V lost 7 bases to trimming and J lost 4 bases, with 15 bases between them. CDR1 and CDR2 from the germline V gene are LNHDA and SQIVND (reference sequence). This CDR3 is 14 amino acids long. CDR3 DNA sequence: TGTGCCAGTAAGGGGGGGTCGGGGTCAGATACGCAGTATTTT. Encoded protein: CASKGGSGSDTQYF.

V is TRBV7-2 and J is TRBJ2-3, with TRBD2 identical over 13 bases. The CDR3 runs to 16 residues. Germline CDR1 reads SGHTA; CDR2 reads FQGNSA. V gave up 3 bases and J gave up 4 bases; unmatched junction bases: 4. This chain's CDR3 is CASSFTSGGASDTQYF. DNA for the CDR3: TGTGCCAGCAGCTTCACTAGCGGGGGGGCCTCAGATACGCAGTATTTT.

The rearrangement links TRBV3-1 (or the pseudogene TRBV3-2) to TRBJ1-2; no firm D call. CDR3 length: 14 residues. Germline loops: CDR1 LGHDT, CDR2 YNNKEL (reference sequence). The germline V and J ends were trimmed by 4 bases and 2 bases, with 11 bases remaining between them. CDR3 protein: CASSPGPENYGYTF. The CDR3 bases are TGTGCCAGCAGCCCAGGTCCAGAAAACTATGGCTACACCTTC.

The chain carries TRBV19 and TRBJ2-3, with TRBD1 matching over 9 bases. V dropped 5 bases and J dropped 3; count of bases not matched to a gene: 12. The V gene's germline CDR1 is LNHDA and CDR2 SQIVND (reference sequence). The CDR3 spans 17 residues. CDR3 in amino acids: CASSQTGGTGSTDTQYF. The CDR3 DNA is TGTGCCAGTAGTCAAACCGGGGGGACAGGGAGTACAGATACGCAGTATTTT. Looking up the rest from reference TRBV19 and TRBJ2-3 gives the full variable domain: DGGITQSPKYLFRKEGQNVTLSCEQNLNHDAMYWYRQDPGQGLRLIYYSQIVNDFQKGDIAEGYSVSREKKESFPLTVTSAQKNPTAFYLCASSQTGGTGSTDTQYFGPGTRLTVL.

The CDR3 protein is CASSVGGLDYGYTF. DNA for the CDR3: TGTGCCAGCAGCGTAGGGGGCTTGGACTATGGCTACACCTTC. This sequence joins TRBV9 and TRBJ1-2; possibly TRBD1 for D (5 bases). Germline loops: CDR1 SGDLS, CDR2 YYNGEE. V was pared by 0 bases and J by 3 bases, with 9 bases between. CDR3 length: 14 amino acids.

This clone was counted a single time. The chain has TRBV5-1 and TRBJ2-7, with 7 bases matching TRBD1. This CDR3 has 17 amino acids. Germline V gives CDR1 SGHRS, CDR2 YFSETQ. The J segment lost 1 base and the V segment lost 0 bases, leaving 10 bases of the junction unmatched. The CDR3, as DNA: TGCGCCAGCAGCTTGGAAGGGACAGATTTACTTTCCTACGAGCAGTACTTC. It translates to CASSLEGTDLLSYEQYF.

The chain carries TRBV10-3 and TRBJ2-7; TRBD1 matches 10 bases. Germline V lookup: CDR1 ENHRY, CDR2 SYGVKD. The CDR3 extends over 15 amino acids. The V and J ends lost 4 bases and 7 bases, in that order; junction bases with no gene match: 10. The DNA for the CDR3 is TGTGCCATCAGTGCCGGACAGGGGGGCGCGGAAGAGCAGTACTTC. Amino acid sequence: CAISAGQGGAEEQYF.

The V call is TRBV28, the J call TRBJ1-1, with TRBD1 as a possible D gene (5 bases). The CDR3 runs 17 residues. Trimming pared 3 bases from V and 0 bases from J, leaving 17 bases between. Germline CDR1 reads MDHEN; CDR2 reads SYDVKM. The CDR3 loop is CASSFRRATSLNTEAFF. The CDR3 DNA reads as TGTGCCAGCAGTTTCCGCAGGGCGACGAGCCTGAACACTGAAGCTTTCTTT. Combining the CDR3 with reference TRBV28 and TRBJ1-1 gives the whole variable domain DVKVTQSSRYLVKRTGEKVFLECVQDMDHENMFWYRQDPGLGLRLIYFSYDVKMKEKGDIPEGYSVSREKKERFSLILESASTNQTSMYLCASSFRRATSLNTEAFFGQGTRLTVV.

The chain has TRBV7-9 and TRBJ1-5, with TRBD1 as a possible D gene (6 bases). This CDR3 contains 14 residues. Trimming left V 5 bases short and J 2 bases short, with 10 bases between. CDR1 is SEHNR and CDR2 is FQNEAQ in the germline V gene (reference sequence). The CDR3 here is CASSKGGGNQPQHF. The CDR3 nucleotides are TGTGCCAGCAGCAAGGGGGGAGGCAATCAGCCCCAGCATTTT.

This clone was seen just once. The chain couples TRBV7-9 to TRBJ2-3; TRBD2 matches at 10 bases. The germline gives CDR1 SEHNR, CDR2 FQNEAQ (reference sequence). The CDR3 is 16 amino acids. Germline trimming cut 5 bases from V and 3 bases from J; bases unmatched to any gene: 8. The CDR3 region has the DNA TGTGCCAGCAGCCCATCGACTAGCGGGTGGACAGATACGCAGTATTTT. Its translation is CASSPSTSGWTDTQYF.

There are a few counts of this clone. The rearrangement links TRBV4-3 to TRBJ1-1; D is undetermined. Between the trimmed V and J ends, which lost 2 bases and 4 bases, there was a span of 17 bases. The CDR3 contains 16 residues. The V gene's germline CDR1 is LGHNA and CDR2 YSLEER. For the CDR3, the DNA is TGCGCCAGCAGCCAACCTAGGACCAGTTTAACCACTGAAGCTTTCTTT. It codes for CASSQPRTSLTTEAFF.

The chain employs TRBV19 and TRBJ2-2; TRBD2 aligns across 8 bases. CDR3 length: 12 amino acids. V was clipped by 5 bases and J by 9 bases; unmatched bases: 2. The V gene's germline CDR1 is LNHDA and CDR2 SQIVND (reference sequence). In nucleotides, the CDR3 is TGTGCCAGTAGTCTTAGCGGGAGGGAGCTGTTTTTT. This gives the protein CASSLSGRELFF.

A single count supports this clone. The V call is TRBV11-2, the J call TRBJ1-4; D remains unclear. Trimming shortened V by 8 bases and J by 9 bases, and 19 bases separated the two germline ends. CDR3 length equals 14 residues. Per the germline V gene, CDR1 is SGHAT and CDR2 is FQNNGV. CDR3 in amino acids: CASGTFARGKKLFF. The DNA for the CDR3 is TGTGCCAGCGGAACTTTTGCCCGAGGGAAAAAACTGTTTTTT. Based on the CDR3 plus reference TRBV11-2 and TRBJ1-4, the full variable domain is EAGVAQSPRYKIIEKRQSVAFWCNPISGHATLYWYQQILGQGPKLLIQFQNNGVVDDSQLPKDRFSAERLKGVDSTLKIQPAKLEDSAVYLCASGTFARGKKLFFGSGTQLSVL.

The chain couples TRBV9 to TRBJ2-1; 11 nucleotides line up with TRBD1. CDR1 is SGDLS, CDR2 YYNGEE, per germline. The trim removed 7 bases at V and 8 bases at J, leaving 5 bases unmatched. The CDR3 totals 13 residues. The CDR3 DNA is TGTGCCAGCGGACAGGGGGCGCAGGATGAGCAGTTCTTC. Residues: CASGQGAQDEQFF.

The genes are TRBV28 and TRBJ2-5, with 12 bases that match TRBD2. CDR3 length equals 16 residues. CDR1 and CDR2 (germline): MDHEN, SYDVKM. The trim removed 6 bases at V and 1 base at J, leaving 6 bases unmatched. For the CDR3, the DNA is TGTGCCAGCAGGCTAGCGGGAGGGGGGTCCCAAGAGACCCAGTACTTC. Residues: CASRLAGGGSQETQYF.

The rearrangement uses TRBV5-1 and TRBJ1-3; D ambiguous. CDR1 is SGHRS, CDR2 YFSETQ, per germline. This CDR3 contains 14 residues. Trimming took off 4 bases at V and 0 bases at J, with 8 bases between the two ends. CDR3 in amino acids: CASSKASSGNTIYF. CDR3 DNA sequence: TGCGCCAGCAGCAAAGCCAGCTCTGGAAACACCATATATTTT.